The entry below gives a single T cell receptor beta chain sequence along with its context. This sample was taken from a study of blood T cell repertoires in COVID-19. About the research overall: Sites across the United States, Italy and Spain contributed samples from acute and convalescent COVID-19. PBMCs, B-cell-depleted T cells, or T cells were the source of the cDNA or gDNA that made up the material.

Germline loops: CDR1 MNHEY, CDR2 SVGAGI. The length of the CDR3 is 13 residues. Deletions cut 10 bases from V and 4 bases from J, with 13 bases between. The authors' processing: Researchers report that nucleated cell counts were estimated from reference gene primer amplification. Assay: immunoSEQ multiplex PCR; the TCRdb copy retains only in-frame clones and omits some. V and J calls and clone size are copied from that table; D and trimming were computed from the DNA. This sample has 45,000 to 55,000 clones, with around 91% found just once. The chain couples TRBV6-5 to TRBJ1-4; maybe TRBD1 (6 bases). The sample consisted of peripheral blood. This receptor was identified in a human donor in a cohort sampled during active COVID-19. The CDR3 DNA reads TGTGCCACCGTGGACAGCGTTAATGAAAAACTGTTTTTT. Amino acid sequence: CATVDSVNEKLFF.